The next 32 T cell receptor beta chains were all read from a single sample in a study of blood T cell repertoires in COVID-19. Measured with immunoSEQ multiplex PCR; TCRdb has only the in-frame clones, and not every one. The table lists roughly 100,000 clones, roughly nine tenths of them singletons. The sample was peripheral blood. The source of these receptors is a human donor in a cohort sampled during active COVID-19.

The J gene is TRBJ2-1, the V gene TRBV14; TRBD2 matches 14 bases. From germline, CDR1 is SGHDN and CDR2 FVKESK. J gave up 3 bases and V 4 bases, and 2 bases lay outside the gene matches. The length of the CDR3 is 16 residues. The CDR3 loop is CASSPGLAGVYNEQFF. The CDR3 coding sequence is TGTGCCAGCAGCCCGGGACTAGCGGGAGTCTACAATGAGCAGTTCTTC.

The chain couples TRBV5-1 to TRBJ1-1, with D tentatively TRBD1 (5 bases). This CDR3 contains 14 residues. CDR1 SGHRS and CDR2 YFSETQ come from the germline V gene. Trimming took 2 bases from V and 7 from J, leaving 15 bases between them. CDR3 amino acids: CASSFTAGSNEAFF. CDR3 DNA: TGCGCCAGCAGCTTTACGGCAGGGTCTAATGAAGCTTTCTTT.

This sequence joins TRBV30 and TRBJ2-5, with a tentative D call TRBD1 (5 bases). This CDR3 is built from 14 residues. Trimming removed 2 bases from V and 1 base from J, with 11 bases in between. From germline, CDR1 is GTSNPN and CDR2 SVGIG (reference sequence). The DNA for the CDR3 is TGTGCCTGGAGTCAAGGACACACCCAAGAGACCCAGTACTTC. It is translated as CAWSQGHTQETQYF. Complete variable domain (other parts from reference TRBV30 and TRBJ2-5): SQTIHQWPATLVQPVGSPLSLECTVEGTSNPNLYWYRQAAGRGLQLLFYSVGIGQISSEVPQNLSASRPQDRQFILSSKKLLLSDSGFYLCAWSQGHTQETQYFGPGTRLLVL.

The J gene is TRBJ2-5, the V gene TRBV25-1, with 11 positions matching TRBD2. The CDR3 consists of 15 residues. Germline V gene data show CDR1 as MGHDK and CDR2 as SYGVNS. Germline trimming cut 6 bases from V and 1 base from J; bases unmatched to any gene: 4. The CDR3 DNA reads TGTGCCAGCAGCCGCGGGACTAGCGGCCAAGAGACCCAGTACTTC. Its protein product is CASSRGTSGQETQYF.

This chain links TRBV5-4 with TRBJ2-2; 10 nucleotides agree with TRBD2. There are 16 residues in the CDR3. CDR1 and CDR2 from the germline V gene are SGHNT and YYREEE (reference sequence). Trimming removed 4 bases from V and 0 bases from J; junction bases left unmatched: 3. The CDR3 sequence is CASSRTSGANTGELFF. In DNA, the CDR3 is TGTGCCAGCAGCCGGACTAGCGGAGCGAACACCGGGGAGCTGTTTTTT.

The V and J genes are TRBV7-8 and TRBJ2-3; D remains ambiguous. The CDR3 length is 13 residues. V was clipped by 3 bases and J by 2 bases, with 6 bases between them. CDR1 and CDR2 (germline): SGHVS, FQNEAQ. Written as DNA, the CDR3 is TGTGCCAGCAGCTTCCTTCCCACAGATACGCAGTATTTT. Translated: CASSFLPTDTQYF.

The V gene is TRBV30, the J gene TRBJ2-1; D not resolved. CDR1 and CDR2 from the germline V gene are GTSNPN and SVGIG (reference sequence). Trimming took off 3 bases at V and 10 bases at J, with 10 bases between the two ends. This CDR3 spans 11 amino acids. The CDR3 spells CAWRRTREQFF. The CDR3 DNA reads as TGTGCCTGGAGAAGAACCAGGGAGCAGTTCTTC.

This chain connects TRBV28 to TRBJ2-2, with 8 bases identical to TRBD2. After removal of 5 bases from V and 4 bases from J, the junction contained 12 bases not matched to a gene. The CDR3 covers 17 residues. Germline V lookup: CDR1 MDHEN, CDR2 SYDVKM. CDR3 residues: CASSPLRGGAGTGELFF. The CDR3 region has the DNA TGTGCCAGCAGTCCCCTTCGGGGGGGCGCGGGCACCGGGGAGCTGTTTTTT.

The chain combines TRBV6-6 with TRBJ1-1; 7 nucleotides line up with TRBD1. Germline V gene data show CDR1 as MNHNY and CDR2 as SVGAGI (reference sequence). The V segment lost 2 bases and the J segment 3 bases; nucleotides outside the gene matches: 3. CDR3 size: 14 residues. CDR3 in amino acids: CASSYRGLDTEAFF. The CDR3 DNA reads as TGTGCCAGCAGTTACAGGGGGCTTGACACTGAAGCTTTCTTT.

This rearrangement joins TRBV11-2 to TRBJ2-1; 12 bases are shared with TRBD2. Germline V gene data show CDR1 as SGHAT and CDR2 as FQNNGV. Germline trimming cut 4 bases from V and 15 bases from J; bases unmatched to any gene: 13. The CDR3 covers 15 residues. CDR3 protein: CASSSELAGGPFAFF. The CDR3 nucleotides read TGTGCCAGCAGCTCCGAACTAGCGGGAGGACCTTTCGCGTTCTTC.

CDR3 residues: CASSYSIIRGPYGYTF. The CDR3, as DNA: TGTGCCAGCAGTTACTCGATCATTAGGGGCCCCTATGGCTACACCTTC. The chain is built from TRBV6-5 and TRBJ1-2; the D gene is possibly TRBD1 (5 bases). Germline V CDR1 and CDR2: MNHEY, SVGAGI. This CDR3 has 16 residues. V gave up 0 bases and J gave up 4 bases, with 15 bases separating them.

The V gene is TRBV28, the J gene TRBJ2-1; D may be TRBD2 (6 bases). Germline-derived CDR1 and CDR2 are MDHEN and SYDVKM. The CDR3 runs 15 residues. The germline V and J ends were trimmed by 1 base and 0 bases, with 7 bases remaining between them. The CDR3 coding sequence is TGTGCCAGCAGTTTATCCGGGGGCTCCTACAATGAGCAGTTCTTC. It yields the protein CASSLSGGSYNEQFF.

The chain is built from TRBV11-2 and TRBJ2-2; possibly TRBD1 for D (8 bases). The CDR3 spans 19 residues. V lost 6 bases and J lost 1, with 24 bases in between. Germline CDR1 SGHAT, CDR2 FQNNGV. This CDR3 reads CASSFSGYPGGRNTGELFF. As DNA, the CDR3 is TGTGCCAGCAGTTTTAGCGGGTACCCAGGGGGCCGGAACACCGGGGAGCTGTTTTTT.

The chain employs TRBV4-2 and TRBJ1-6; 7 bases match TRBD1. The germline gives CDR1 LGHNA, CDR2 YNFKEQ. The junction had 8 bases not matched to a gene; V was cut back by 7 bases and J by 5 bases. This CDR3 region has 15 residues. CDR3 protein: CASNPGQIHNSPLHF. CDR3 DNA: TGTGCCAGCAACCCGGGACAGATCCATAATTCACCCCTCCACTTT.

This clone was detected once. The chain combines TRBV27 with TRBJ2-3; TRBD2 agrees at 11 bases. The CDR3 is made up of 14 amino acids. Germline V gene data show CDR1 as MNHEY and CDR2 as SMNVEV (reference sequence). The trim removed 7 bases at V and 5 bases at J, leaving 5 bases unmatched. The CDR3 is CASNSGLAGDTQYF. CDR3 sequence (DNA): TGTGCCAGCAACTCAGGACTAGCGGGAGATACGCAGTATTTT.

The rearrangement links TRBV6-1 to TRBJ2-7; 13 bases agree with TRBD2. V lost 3 bases to trimming and J lost 5 bases; unmatched junction nucleotides: 10. CDR1 MNHNS and CDR2 SASEGT come from the germline V gene. This CDR3 is built from 17 residues. CDR3 bases: TGTGCCAGCAGTGACGGACTAGCGGGAGAAATACTGGACGAGCAGTACTTC. Its protein product is CASSDGLAGEILDEQYF.

The rearrangement joins TRBV4-1 to TRBJ1-1, with D possibly matching TRBD1 (5 bases). V lost 4 bases, J lost 8 bases, and 23 bases lay in between. Germline V gene data show CDR1 as MGHRA and CDR2 as YSYEKL. This CDR3 is built from 16 residues. CDR3 protein: CASSLSTNPGRGEAFF. CDR3 nucleotide sequence: TGCGCCAGCAGCCTATCTACCAACCCAGGGCGTGGGGAAGCTTTCTTT.

V is TRBV7-2 and J is TRBJ1-2, with D possibly being TRBD1 (5 bases). Germline V gene lookup returns CDR1 SGHTA and CDR2 FQGNSA. The CDR3 covers 14 residues. V was trimmed by 2 bases and J by 8 bases, leaving 15 bases between them. The CDR3, as DNA: TGTGCCAGCAGCTTAATGTCAGGGATCGGAGGCTACACCTTC. Its translation: CASSLMSGIGGYTF.

The chain uses TRBV6-6 and TRBJ2-7; 8 nucleotides line up with TRBD2. Germline V gene data show CDR1 as MNHNY and CDR2 as SVGAGI (reference sequence). V gave up 10 bases and J gave up 5 bases; unmatched junction bases: 7. The CDR3 totals 12 residues. The CDR3 sequence is CAIGRGADEQYF. In DNA form, the CDR3 reads TGTGCCATCGGGAGGGGGGCGGACGAGCAGTACTTC.

The chain employs TRBV7-3 and TRBJ1-1, with D possibly TRBD1 on 6 matching bases. CDR1 SGHTA and CDR2 FQGTGA come from the germline V gene. This CDR3 comprises 13 residues. V was pared by 0 bases and J by 8 bases, with 10 bases between. The CDR3 is CASSLTGGREAFF. CDR3 bases: TGTGCCAGCAGCTTAACGGGGGGGCGAGAAGCTTTCTTT.

The genes are TRBV10-3 and TRBJ1-2; unclear D gene. The germline CDR1 and CDR2 sequences are ENHRY and SYGVKD. The CDR3 loop spans 13 amino acids. Between the trimmed V and J ends, which lost 0 bases and 5 bases, there was a span of 7 bases. The CDR3: CAISESSGYGYTF. CDR3 DNA: TGTGCCATCAGTGAGTCCTCGGGTTATGGCTACACCTTC.

The chain is built from TRBV20-1 and TRBJ2-7; D perhaps matches TRBD2 (5 bases). Trimming removed 0 bases at V and 6 bases at J, with 6 bases between. The CDR3 runs to 11 residues. CDR1 and CDR2 (germline): DFQATT, SNEGSKA (reference sequence). Here the CDR3 reads CSARDGSEQYF. CDR3 in DNA: TGCAGTGCTAGAGATGGGAGCGAGCAGTACTTC.

The chain has TRBV5-4 and TRBJ2-1, with 9 nucleotides matching TRBD1. CDR3 length: 15 amino acids. After removal of 1 base from V and 4 bases from J, the junction contained 3 bases not matched to a gene. Germline V CDR1 and CDR2: SGHNT, YYREEE (reference sequence). The CDR3 DNA reads as TGTGCCAGCAGCTTGCCGGGACAGGGATACAATGAGCAGTTCTTC. It is translated as CASSLPGQGYNEQFF.

This sequence joins TRBV11-2 and TRBJ2-7; D unclear. The V end lost 1 base, the J end lost 2 bases, and 12 bases lay between the germline ends. From germline, CDR1 is SGHAT and CDR2 FQNNGV. This CDR3 comprises 15 residues. The CDR3 here is CASSLGLSYPYEQYF. Here the CDR3 DNA reads TGTGCCAGCAGCTTAGGCCTATCCTATCCCTACGAGCAGTACTTC.

The rearrangement joins TRBV25-1 to TRBJ1-1; D uncertain. V was pared by 1 base and J by 8 bases, with 20 bases between. The CDR3 consists of 16 residues. CDR1 and CDR2 (germline): MGHDK, SYGVNS. CDR3 residues: CASSEWAVSPGSEAFF. CDR3 sequence (DNA): TGTGCCAGCAGTGAATGGGCTGTGAGCCCCGGATCCGAAGCTTTCTTT.

This chain connects TRBV28 to TRBJ2-5; TRBD2 matches at 11 bases. V lost 1 base, J lost 7 bases, and 8 bases stayed unmatched. CDR1 and CDR2 (germline): MDHEN, SYDVKM. The CDR3 spans 16 residues. Written as DNA, the CDR3 is TGTGCCAGCAGTTTATACCCTAGCGGGAGGTCTGCGACCCAGTACTTC. This sequence encodes CASSLYPSGRSATQYF.

This clone was seen a few times. The rearrangement uses TRBV25-1 and TRBJ2-3, with a weak D call TRBD2 (5 bases). Germline loops: CDR1 MGHDK, CDR2 SYGVNS. This CDR3 contains 14 residues. The V and J ends lost 6 bases and 4 bases respectively, with 14 bases between them. The CDR3 region has the DNA TGTGCCAGCAGGGGCCGGGGAATCGCAGATACGCAGTATTTT. Translation gives CASRGRGIADTQYF.

The CDR3 bases are TGTGCCAGCAGAGCCGGGACAGGGGGCGACGAGCAGTACTTC. This translates into CASRAGTGGDEQYF. V usage is TRBV6-5 and J usage is TRBJ2-7; TRBD1 agrees at 12 bases. V lost 6 bases and J lost 5; bases outside the gene matches: 5. CDR3 length: 14 amino acids. Germline-derived CDR1 and CDR2 are MNHEY and SVGAGI.

The V and J genes are TRBV30 and TRBJ2-7; TRBD1 is a possible D gene (8 bases). Germline values: CDR1 GTSNPN, CDR2 SVGIG (reference sequence). Trimming left V 3 bases short and J 1 base short, with 10 bases between. The CDR3 has 13 amino acids. Written as DNA, the CDR3 is TGTGCCTGGAGACAGGGGGGGTCCTACGAGCAGTACTTC. Its protein product is CAWRQGGSYEQYF.

This chain uses TRBV29-1 with TRBJ1-1, with D perhaps matching TRBD1 (6 bases). V was cut by 5 bases and J by 1 base, with 11 bases left in between. CDR3 length: 13 amino acids. Germline CDR1 SQVTM, CDR2 ANQGSEA. CDR3 DNA sequence: TGCAGCGTTACACAGGGTAAGAACACTGAAGCTTTCTTT. This translates into CSVTQGKNTEAFF.

The gene calls are TRBV18 and TRBJ1-3; D might be TRBD1 (6 bases). Germline CDR1 and CDR2: KGHSH and LQKENI. V lost 3 bases and J 4 bases, leaving 16 bases between the germline ends. The CDR3 contains 16 residues. This CDR3 reads CASSPQQGRRGNTIYF. CDR3 nucleotides: TGTGCCAGCTCACCCCAACAGGGCCGGAGGGGAAACACCATATATTTT.

This clone was found once. The chain links TRBV19 to TRBJ1-4; D gene ambiguous. The V gene's germline CDR1 is LNHDA and CDR2 SQIVND (reference sequence). CDR3 length equals 16 residues. V lost 3 bases and J 7 bases, leaving 18 bases between the germline ends. CDR3 loop: CASSIRAEGGSEKLFF. CDR3 nucleotides: TGTGCCAGTAGTATCCGCGCCGAGGGAGGGAGTGAAAAACTGTTTTTT.